A selection of T cell receptor beta chains follows, all from one sample in a study of monozygotic twins with inflammatory bowel disease. TCRdb re-called the 5' RACE reads and shows each CDR3 protein once, DNA omitted. The sample holds around 400,000 distinct CDR3 sequences. Source material: blood. The receptor source for this set is a human donor with ulcerative colitis or Crohn's disease, or a healthy co-twin of an affected twin (not recorded which). The CDR3 runs from the conserved cysteine through the conserved F or W. Each record gives: CDR3 protein, J gene, V gene.

cdr3_aa: CASSWGLRGPHNEQFF
j_call: TRBJ2-1
v_call: TRBV5-1

cdr3_aa: CASRPPRDRGQGAFF
j_call: TRBJ1-1
v_call: TRBV12-3/TRBV12-4

cdr3_aa: CSARGLQLDEQYF
j_call: TRBJ2-7
v_call: TRBV20-1

cdr3_aa: CATSDSGTGSNQPQHF
j_call: TRBJ1-5
v_call: TRBV24-1

cdr3_aa: CGSSLTRDRGYTEAFF
j_call: TRBJ1-1
v_call: TRBV7-9

cdr3_aa: CASSQQGRDGYTF
j_call: TRBJ1-2
v_call: TRBV4-1

cdr3_aa: CSARLSGRAHEQYF
j_call: TRBJ2-7
v_call: TRBV20-1

cdr3_aa: CASSYGSGTQETQYF
j_call: TRBJ2-5
v_call: TRBV6-5

cdr3_aa: CASRLIGGRTEAFF
j_call: TRBJ1-1
v_call: TRBV28

cdr3_aa: CASSRTSGGTGANVLTF
j_call: TRBJ2-6
v_call: TRBV3-1

cdr3_aa: CSARLPTSVTDTQYF
j_call: TRBJ2-3
v_call: TRBV20-1

cdr3_aa: CASSLDRGHYYEQYF
j_call: TRBJ2-7
v_call: TRBV7-2

cdr3_aa: CASSLRGTGIYEQYF
j_call: TRBJ2-7
v_call: TRBV14

cdr3_aa: CSVARDRPRSGSGETQYF
j_call: TRBJ2-5
v_call: TRBV29-1

cdr3_aa: CASSLKPGTGQHF
j_call: TRBJ1-5
v_call: TRBV7-9

cdr3_aa: CASRIRSTGELFF
j_call: TRBJ2-2
v_call: TRBV6-2/TRBV6-3

cdr3_aa: CASSLRHPYEQYF
j_call: TRBJ2-7
v_call: TRBV12-3/TRBV12-4

cdr3_aa: CASNGPTGSEKLFF
j_call: TRBJ1-4
v_call: TRBV30

cdr3_aa: CASRPTTRSKNTEAFF
j_call: TRBJ1-1
v_call: TRBV6-1

cdr3_aa: CASSVAQGFDEQYF
j_call: TRBJ2-7
v_call: TRBV9

cdr3_aa: CATSDAGTENYEQYF
j_call: TRBJ2-7
v_call: TRBV24-1

cdr3_aa: CASSLADSPASHYGYTF
j_call: TRBJ1-2
v_call: TRBV5-4